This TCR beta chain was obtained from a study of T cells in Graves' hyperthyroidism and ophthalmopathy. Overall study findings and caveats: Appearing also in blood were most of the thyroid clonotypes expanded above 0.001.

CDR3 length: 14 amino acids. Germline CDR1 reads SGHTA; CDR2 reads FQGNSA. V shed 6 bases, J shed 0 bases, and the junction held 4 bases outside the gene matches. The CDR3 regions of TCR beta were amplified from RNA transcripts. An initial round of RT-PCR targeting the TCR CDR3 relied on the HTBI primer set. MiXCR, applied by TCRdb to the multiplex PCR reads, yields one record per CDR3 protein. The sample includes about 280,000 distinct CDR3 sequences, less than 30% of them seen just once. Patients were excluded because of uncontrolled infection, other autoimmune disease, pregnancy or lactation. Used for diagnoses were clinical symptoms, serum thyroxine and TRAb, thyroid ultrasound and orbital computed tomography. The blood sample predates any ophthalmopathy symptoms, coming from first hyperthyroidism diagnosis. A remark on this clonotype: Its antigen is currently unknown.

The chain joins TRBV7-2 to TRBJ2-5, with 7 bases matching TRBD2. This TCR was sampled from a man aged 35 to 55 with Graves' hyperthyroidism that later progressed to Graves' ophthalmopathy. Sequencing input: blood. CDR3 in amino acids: CASSREGNQETQYF. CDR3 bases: TGTGCCAGCAGTAGGGAGGGGAACCAAGAGACCCAGTACTTC.